This passage covers 22 T cell receptor beta chains from one sample sequenced in a study of response to subunit inactivated influenza vaccine. TCRdb recomputed calls from the RT-PCR reads with MiXCR, one row per CDR3 protein. The table has more than 150,000 distinct CDR3 sequences, 9.2% seen once. The input for sequencing was non-naive T cells sorted from PBMCs, taken on the day of vaccination. Source of these receptors: a man aged 50-60 years who received an inactivated influenza vaccine.

This clonotype was found a few times. V usage is TRBV6-2 or TRBV6-3 and J usage is TRBJ2-1; maybe TRBD2 (6 bases). The CDR3 runs to 14 residues. Germline CDR1 MNHEY, CDR2 SVGEGT. Trimming cost V 7 bases and J 3 bases, with 13 bases left between them. CDR3 bases: TGTGCCAGCAACTTGGGGGGAGGCTACAATGAGCAGTTCTTC. Translated: CASNLGGGYNEQFF.

This chain connects TRBV4-2 to TRBJ2-7; D remains ambiguous. Germline CDR1 is LGHNA and CDR2 is YNFKEQ. This CDR3 contains 17 residues. Trimming shortened V by 0 bases and J by 2 bases, and 17 bases separated the two germline ends. CDR3 region: CASSQDFHGHRTYEQYF. The CDR3 region has the DNA TGTGCCAGCAGCCAAGATTTTCATGGCCACAGAACCTACGAGCAGTACTTC.

This clonotype was picked up a small number of times. V and J are TRBV12-3 or TRBV12-4 and TRBJ2-7; D possibly uses TRBD1 or TRBD2 (5 bases each). The CDR3 extends over 14 amino acids. Deletions cut 2 bases from V and 3 bases from J, with 11 bases between. CDR3 loop: CASSLYLGGYEQYF. The CDR3 nucleotides are TGTGCCAGCAGTTTATACCTTGGGGGCTACGAGCAGTACTTC.

This chain connects TRBV6-1 to TRBJ2-7, with D perhaps given as TRBD1 or TRBD2 (5 bases each). V lost 6 bases and J lost 6, with 15 bases in between. The CDR3 runs 13 residues. Per the germline V gene, CDR1 is MNHNS and CDR2 is SASEGT. The CDR3 bases are TGTGCCAGCAGACGGGACGCCGGCGTCGAGCAGTACTTC. Translated: CASRRDAGVEQYF.

This clonotype was seen only a few times. The chain combines TRBV2 with TRBJ2-7; D gene uncertain. This CDR3 contains 17 residues. CDR1 and CDR2 (germline): SNHLY, FYNNEI. V was trimmed by 5 bases and J by 0 bases, leaving 20 bases between them. DNA for the CDR3: TGTGCCAGCAGTCTCCCGGGCCCCTCCCTGAGCTCCTACGAGCAGTACTTC. Protein product: CASSLPGPSLSSYEQYF.

This clonotype showed up many times. This sequence joins TRBV29-1 and TRBJ1-1; 8 bases match TRBD1. Germline V gene lookup returns CDR1 SQVTM and CDR2 ANQGSEA. J gave up 4 bases and V 3 bases, and 4 bases lay outside the gene matches. This CDR3 has 13 amino acids. Here the CDR3 DNA reads TGCAGCGTTGACTATACAGGGGGCACTGAAGCTTTCTTT. Protein product: CSVDYTGGTEAFF.

The table lists this clonotype with many counts. This chain connects TRBV6-2 or TRBV6-3 to TRBJ1-5; TRBD1 is a possible D gene (6 bases). Trimming removed 6 bases from V and 7 bases from J, with 16 bases in between. Per germline, CDR1 MNHEY and CDR2 SVGEGT. The CDR3 runs 14 residues. CDR3 region: CASSLPGAAQPQHF. For the CDR3, the DNA is TGTGCCAGCAGCCTTCCGGGGGCGGCCCAGCCCCAGCATTTT.

The chain uses TRBV2 and TRBJ1-1; D not certain. Germline values: CDR1 SNHLY, CDR2 FYNNEI. V lost 4 bases to trimming and J lost 0 bases, with 9 bases between them. This CDR3 spans 14 amino acids. CDR3 nucleotide sequence: TGTGCCAGCAGTGTTCGACGATTGAACACTGAAGCTTTCTTT. Translated: CASSVRRLNTEAFF.

This clonotype was seen repeatedly, ten times or more. The chain joins TRBV18 to TRBJ2-2; the D call may be TRBD1 or TRBD2 (5 bases each). Trimming cost V 2 bases and J 4 bases, with 11 bases left between them. Germline V gives CDR1 KGHSH, CDR2 LQKENI. This CDR3 comprises 15 residues. DNA for the CDR3: TGTGCCAGCTCACCAGGGACGATCGCCACCGGGGAGCTGTTTTTT. This encodes CASSPGTIATGELFF.

V is TRBV7-4 and J is TRBJ1-4; the match to TRBD1 covers 11 bases. The CDR3 consists of 19 residues. V lost 5 bases and J lost 1; bases outside the gene matches: 12. Per germline, CDR1 SGHVT and CDR2 SQSDAQ. Here the CDR3 DNA reads TGTGCCAGCAGCACGACGGACAGGGGGCCACCGGAAACTAATGAAAAACTGTTTTTT. This encodes CASSTTDRGPPETNEKLFF.

This clonotype occurred a few times. The rearrangement joins TRBV13 to TRBJ2-5; 13 nucleotides align to TRBD2. Germline CDR1 and CDR2: PRHDT and FYEKMQ (reference sequence). The V segment lost 5 bases and the J segment 5 bases; nucleotides outside the gene matches: 11. This CDR3 is 17 amino acids long. CDR3 region: CASSLVGLAGVEETQYF. CDR3 coding DNA: TGTGCCAGCAGCCTGGTCGGACTAGCGGGAGTCGAGGAGACCCAGTACTTC.

The chain joins TRBV20-1 to TRBJ2-7, with 11 nucleotides matching TRBD2. The CDR3 has 15 residues. With 3 bases clipped from V and 3 bases from J, the junction kept 7 bases outside the gene matches. The germline V gene has CDR1 DFQATT and CDR2 SNEGSKA (reference sequence). CDR3 region: CSARRGLAEDYEQYF. The CDR3 DNA follows: TGCAGTGCTAGGAGGGGACTAGCGGAGGACTACGAGCAGTACTTC.

This clonotype was found a few times. This rearrangement joins TRBV4-3 to TRBJ2-2; tentative D call: TRBD2 (5 bases). CDR1 is LGHNA, CDR2 YSLEER, per germline. The CDR3 consists of 17 residues. V was pared by 0 bases and J by 5 bases, with 16 bases between. CDR3 sequence: CASSQDAARSGTGELFF. CDR3 nucleotide sequence: TGCGCCAGCAGCCAAGATGCGGCTAGGTCGGGGACCGGGGAGCTGTTTTTT.

This clonotype was observed a few times. The chain couples TRBV7-7 to TRBJ1-4; D may be TRBD1 (6 bases). Germline V gene data show CDR1 as SSHAT and CDR2 as FNYEAQ (reference sequence). CDR3 length: 13 residues. Trimming removed 11 bases at V and 7 bases at J, with 17 bases between. The CDR3 coding sequence is TGTGCCGTCCCGGGGGCCCGGCTTGAAAAACTGTTTTTT. Translation gives CAVPGARLEKLFF.

Written as DNA, the CDR3 is TGTGCCAGCAGCCCCTCCGCGGGAAACACTGAAGCTTTCTTT. It encodes CASSPSAGNTEAFF. This chain links TRBV7-2 with TRBJ1-1; D is uncertain. The CDR3 runs 14 residues. Per the germline V gene, CDR1 is SGHTA and CDR2 is FQGNSA. V shed 5 bases and J shed 2 bases, with 12 bases lying between them.

This clonotype was recorded at least ten times. As DNA, the CDR3 is TGTGCCAGCAGCCCCGGGACCTCCAATCAGCCCCAGCATTTT. Translating gives CASSPGTSNQPQHF. J is TRBJ1-5 and V is TRBV14; weak D call: TRBD1 (5 bases). V lost 4 bases to trimming and J lost 3 bases, with 10 bases between them. This CDR3 is built from 14 residues. CDR1 is SGHDN and CDR2 is FVKESK in the germline V gene. The full variable domain, its missing parts supplied by reference TRBV14 and TRBJ1-5, is EAGVTQFPSHSVIEKGQTVTLRCDPISGHDNLYWYRRVMGKEIKFLLHFVKESKQDESGMPNNRFLAERTGGTYSTLKVQPAELEDSGVYFCASSPGTSNQPQHFGDGTRLSIL.

The chain is built from TRBV12-3 or TRBV12-4 and TRBJ2-3; D remains ambiguous. The CDR3 runs 14 residues. V shed 1 base and J shed 2 bases, with 7 bases lying between them. This CDR3 reads CASSLGHVTDTQYF. The DNA of the CDR3 is TGTGCCAGCAGTTTAGGTCACGTCACAGATACGCAGTATTTT.

Many counts were recorded for this clonotype. This chain links TRBV6-5 with TRBJ2-7; D is unclear. The CDR3 has 16 residues. The V end was cut by 3 bases, the J end by 0 bases, with 15 bases between. Germline V gene data show CDR1 as MNHEY and CDR2 as SVGAGI. The CDR3 DNA reads TGTGCCAGCAGTTATGGCGTAGGAGTCAGCTCCTACGAGCAGTACTTC. The encoded protein is CASSYGVGVSSYEQYF.

There are a few counts of this clonotype. V is TRBV11-1 and J is TRBJ2-7; D unresolved. CDR1 and CDR2 from the germline V gene are SGHAT and FQDESV (reference sequence). V lost 1 base, J lost 2 bases, and 9 bases lay in between. The CDR3 contains 14 residues. The chain's CDR3 is CASSLVSAAYEQYF. The CDR3 DNA is TGTGCCAGCAGCTTAGTGAGCGCGGCCTACGAGCAGTACTTC.

This clonotype has at least ten counts. This chain uses TRBV29-1 with TRBJ2-6; 7 positions match TRBD1. J gave up 2 bases and V 6 bases, and 1 base lay outside the gene matches. From germline, CDR1 is SQVTM and CDR2 ANQGSEA. This CDR3 has 13 residues. DNA for the CDR3: TGCAGCGTAACAGGGGCTGGGGCCAACGTCCTGACTTTC. This translates into CSVTGAGANVLTF. The whole variable domain, remainder taken from reference TRBV29-1 and TRBJ2-6, is SAVISQKPSRDICQRGTSLTIQCQVDSQVTMMFWYRQQPGQSLTLIATANQGSEATYESGFVIDKFPISRPNLTFSTLTVSNMSPEDSSIYLCSVTGAGANVLTFGAGSRLTVL.

This clonotype was observed a handful of times. V and J are TRBV4-3 and TRBJ2-7; 7 nucleotides agree with TRBD2. With 3 bases clipped from V and 2 bases from J, the junction kept 13 bases outside the gene matches. This CDR3 has 17 amino acids. CDR1 is LGHNA and CDR2 is YSLEER in the germline V gene. Written as DNA, the CDR3 is TGCGCCAGCAGCCAGTCACTCGCGAGGGAGGGCCCCTACGAGCAGTACTTC. This sequence encodes CASSQSLAREGPYEQYF.

This clonotype showed up just a few times. The chain couples TRBV4-3 to TRBJ2-5; no reliable D call. Germline lookup yields CDR1 LGHNA and CDR2 YSLEER. The length of the CDR3 is 15 residues. Trimming removed 3 bases at V and 0 bases at J, with 11 bases between. CDR3 nucleotides: TGCGCCAGCAGCCAGAACCCGGCAAACCAAGAGACCCAGTACTTC. Its protein product is CASSQNPANQETQYF.